The next 22 T cell receptor beta chains were all read from a single sample in a study of blood T cell repertoires in COVID-19. Method: immunoSEQ multiplex PCR; TCRdb's copy keeps in-frame clones and lacks some. This sample carries about 150,000 clones, roughly 90% of them seen once, and the ten largest clones take 6% to 8.5%. Specimen: PBMCs or T cells enriched from blood (not recorded which). All receptors come from a woman in her fifties or sixties who had recovered from COVID-19.

The sample holds a few counts of this clone. This rearrangement joins TRBV7-2 to TRBJ1-3; no clear D. The germline CDR1 and CDR2 sequences are SGHTA and FQGNSA. V lost 1 base and J 2 bases, leaving 9 bases between the germline ends. This CDR3 spans 15 amino acids. This CDR3 is CASSLGTVPGNTIYF. CDR3 DNA sequence: TGTGCCAGCAGCTTAGGGACTGTCCCTGGAAACACCATATATTTT.

J is TRBJ2-6 and V is TRBV9; 9 positions agree with TRBD1. V lost 3 bases, J lost 4 bases, and 14 bases stayed unmatched. The CDR3 is made up of 19 amino acids. In germline, CDR1 is SGDLS, CDR2 YYNGEE. The CDR3 sequence: CASSESTGTGSPGANVLTF. DNA of the CDR3: TGTGCCAGCAGCGAGAGTACCGGGACAGGGTCTCCCGGGGCCAACGTCCTGACTTTC.

This clone was seen a few times. The chain joins TRBV7-2 to TRBJ2-5, with D possibly matching TRBD1 (6 bases). The CDR3 consists of 16 residues. V was shortened by 1 base and J by 5 bases, with 17 bases between the two germline ends. CDR1 is SGHTA, CDR2 FQGNSA, per germline. The CDR3 spells CASSLEKDSVRETQYF. The CDR3 region has the DNA TGTGCCAGCAGCTTAGAAAAGGACAGCGTGAGGGAGACCCAGTACTTC.

V usage is TRBV10-1 and J usage is TRBJ1-1; the D is unclear. The CDR3 extends over 14 amino acids. The germline V and J ends were trimmed by 4 bases and 1 base, with 10 bases remaining between them. Looked up from germline, CDR1 is WNHNN and CDR2 is SYGVQD (reference sequence). The CDR3: CASSGGDANTEAFF. The CDR3 nucleotides are TGCGCCAGCAGTGGAGGCGACGCGAACACTGAAGCTTTCTTT.

The chain links TRBV19 to TRBJ1-2, with D possibly matching TRBD1 (6 bases). Trimming left V 5 bases short and J 8 bases short, with 15 bases between. The CDR3 has 13 residues. The germline V gene encodes CDR1 LNHDA and CDR2 SQIVND (reference sequence). For the CDR3, the DNA is TGTGCCAGTAGTGGCGGCGGGGGGGGCGGCTACACCTTC. This codes for CASSGGGGGGYTF.

The chain employs TRBV2 and TRBJ1-3; D gene unclear. Per the germline V gene, CDR1 is SNHLY and CDR2 is FYNNEI. The CDR3 length is 15 residues. V shed 4 bases and J shed 2 bases, with 12 bases lying between them. In DNA, the CDR3 is TGTGCCAGCAGTGTGACTCCTCCCGCTGGAAACACCATATATTTT. This sequence encodes CASSVTPPAGNTIYF.

The V gene is TRBV7-2, the J gene TRBJ2-3; 11 bases line up with TRBD2. This CDR3 spans 18 amino acids. With 5 bases clipped from V and 2 bases from J, the junction kept 12 bases outside the gene matches. Germline V gene data show CDR1 as SGHTA and CDR2 as FQGNSA. Here the CDR3 reads CASSEGLAGGLNTDTQYF. The CDR3 DNA follows: TGTGCCAGCAGCGAGGGGCTAGCGGGGGGATTAAACACAGATACGCAGTATTTT.

V and J are TRBV6-5 and TRBJ2-5, with 9 bases fitting TRBD2. The V gene end was trimmed by 0 bases and the J gene end by 2 bases; junction bases not matched to a gene: 4. The CDR3 has 16 residues. The germline V gene has CDR1 MNHEY and CDR2 SVGAGI. The CDR3 sequence is CASSYSASGVQETQYF. The CDR3 bases are TGTGCCAGCAGTTACTCGGCTAGCGGGGTTCAAGAGACCCAGTACTTC.

This clone has only one observation. This sequence joins TRBV7-2 and TRBJ1-1; D possibly corresponds to TRBD1 (6 bases). Trimming removed 4 bases from V and 4 bases from J, with 16 bases in between. The CDR3 has 15 amino acids. Per the germline V gene, CDR1 is SGHTA and CDR2 is FQGNSA. The CDR3 spells CASSSGGRFITEAFF. In DNA form, the CDR3 reads TGTGCCAGCAGCTCGGGGGGGCGTTTTATCACTGAAGCTTTCTTT.

This clone appeared a single time. The chain combines TRBV5-1 with TRBJ2-2, with D perhaps TRBD2 (6 bases). V lost 5 bases to trimming and J lost 3 bases, with 8 bases between them. The CDR3 sequence is 13 residues long. Germline V gives CDR1 SGHRS, CDR2 YFSETQ. This chain's CDR3 is CASRRGDTGELFF. The CDR3 coding sequence is TGCGCCAGCAGGCGGGGAGACACCGGGGAGCTGTTTTTT.

V and J are TRBV6-6 and TRBJ2-5, with 10 bases aligning to TRBD2. In germline, CDR1 is MNHNY, CDR2 SVGAGI (reference sequence). The V gene end was trimmed by 8 bases and the J gene end by 4 bases; junction bases not matched to a gene: 13. This CDR3 spans 16 amino acids. The DNA of the CDR3 is TGTGCCAGCCAGGAGCGGGGGGGCCTTTGGGCAGAGACCCAGTACTTC. Translating gives CASQERGGLWAETQYF.

The sample holds a few counts of this clone. V and J are TRBV19 and TRBJ2-7, with 10 positions matching TRBD2. Losses at the gene ends were 9 bases for V and 4 bases for J; bases not matched to a gene: 12. This CDR3 has 15 amino acids. Per the germline V gene, CDR1 is LNHDA and CDR2 is SQIVND (reference sequence). CDR3 sequence reads: CASRKRASGGYEQYF. The CDR3 DNA sequence: TGTGCCAGCAGGAAAAGGGCTAGCGGGGGATACGAGCAGTACTTC.

This clone showed up many times. V and J are TRBV29-1 and TRBJ2-1; 10 bases agree with TRBD1. Germline assignment: CDR1 SQVTM and CDR2 ANQGSEA. The V gene end was trimmed by 4 bases and the J gene end by 4 bases; junction bases not matched to a gene: 1. The CDR3 contains 13 residues. The CDR3 DNA is TGCAGCGTTGGACAGGGGGCTTACAATGAGCAGTTCTTC. This codes for CSVGQGAYNEQFF.

The chain has TRBV11-3 and TRBJ2-5; D possibly corresponds to TRBD1 (5 bases). V was clipped by 5 bases and J by 5 bases, with 18 bases between them. CDR1 is SGHNT, CDR2 YENEEA, per germline. This CDR3 spans 15 amino acids. The CDR3 DNA reads TGTGCCAGCAGCCACAAGACAGTTAAGGGGGAGACCCAGTACTTC. The encoded protein is CASSHKTVKGETQYF.

This clone appeared a single time. The V gene is TRBV11-3, the J gene TRBJ2-5, with 7 nucleotides matching TRBD2. The V segment lost 1 base and the J segment 1 base; nucleotides outside the gene matches: 6. CDR1 is SGHNT and CDR2 is YENEEA in the germline V gene. The CDR3 consists of 16 residues. The CDR3 nucleotides read TGTGCCAGCAGCTTAGTAGGGACTACTCTCCAAGAGACCCAGTACTTC. It specifies CASSLVGTTLQETQYF.

V usage is TRBV15 and J usage is TRBJ2-5; D is ambiguous. The CDR3 covers 15 residues. Germline lookup yields CDR1 LNHNV and CDR2 YYDKDF (reference sequence). V shed 2 bases and J shed 1 base, with 11 bases lying between them. The CDR3: CATSRTALSQETQYF. The CDR3, as DNA: TGTGCCACCAGCAGAACCGCCCTTAGCCAAGAGACCCAGTACTTC. The whole variable domain, remainder taken from reference TRBV15 and TRBJ2-5, is DAMVIQNPRYQVTQFGKPVTLSCSQTLNHNVMYWYQQKSSQAPKLLFHYYDKDFNNEADTPDNFQSRRPNTSFCFLDIRSPGLGDTAMYLCATSRTALSQETQYFGPGTRLLVL.

The chain has TRBV9 and TRBJ1-4; D uncertain. The CDR3 totals 14 residues. V lost 0 bases to trimming and J lost 3 bases, with 6 bases between them. CDR1 is SGDLS, CDR2 YYNGEE, per germline. The CDR3 reads CASSVEHANEKLFF. Here the CDR3 DNA reads TGTGCCAGCAGCGTAGAACACGCTAATGAAAAACTGTTTTTT.

This CDR3 is CASSAMSSYNSPLHF. The DNA for the CDR3 is TGTGCCAGCAGCGCTATGAGCTCCTATAATTCACCCCTCCACTTT. This chain links TRBV7-6 with TRBJ1-6, with no clear D. V was clipped by 5 bases and J by 0 bases, with 8 bases between them. Germline V CDR1 and CDR2: SGHVS, FNYEAQ. The CDR3 is made up of 15 amino acids.

V usage is TRBV5-4 and J usage is TRBJ1-3; D gene uncertain. V lost 4 bases to trimming and J lost 6 bases, with 23 bases between them. Germline CDR1 SGHNT, CDR2 YYREEE (reference sequence). The CDR3 sequence is 17 residues long. CDR3 sequence reads: CASSLFHAGVGTNTIYF. The CDR3 DNA reads as TGTGCCAGCAGCCTCTTCCATGCCGGGGTTGGAACAAACACCATATATTTT.

This clone was observed a few times. The rearrangement joins TRBV7-9 to TRBJ1-5, with D tentatively TRBD1 (6 bases). Per the germline V gene, CDR1 is SEHNR and CDR2 is FQNEAQ (reference sequence). The CDR3 spans 19 residues. Trimming shortened V by 3 bases and J by 0 bases, and 21 bases separated the two germline ends. The CDR3 nucleotides read TGTGCCAGCAGCTTTTCCCCGATACAGGGCCCTTATAGCAATCAGCCCCAGCATTTT. It is translated as CASSFSPIQGPYSNQPQHF.

V gene TRBV9 combines with J gene TRBJ2-2; 7 positions match TRBD2. V was pared by 1 base and J by 3 bases, with 15 bases of the junction left unmatched. The CDR3 consists of 19 residues. The germline V gene has CDR1 SGDLS and CDR2 YYNGEE. The CDR3 DNA sequence: TGTGCCAGCAGCGTACGGGATGTGGGGGGGTTCCTCGACACCGGGGAGCTGTTTTTT. This translates into CASSVRDVGGFLDTGELFF.

The chain joins TRBV18 to TRBJ1-6, with no clear D. CDR3 length: 16 amino acids. Germline values: CDR1 KGHSH, CDR2 LQKENI. The V end was cut by 2 bases, the J end by 7 bases, with 15 bases between. CDR3 amino acids: CASSPDNPQINSPLHF. CDR3 nucleotide sequence: TGTGCCAGCTCACCAGATAACCCGCAGATCAATTCACCCCTCCACTTT.